A selection of T cell receptor beta chains follows, all from one sample in a study of T cells in Graves' hyperthyroidism and ophthalmopathy. TCRdb re-called the multiplex PCR reads with MiXCR, one entry per CDR3 protein. In the table there are approximately 350,000 distinct CDR3 sequences, about 16% of which are singletons. Sequencing input: blood. The receptors originated from an older woman with Graves' ophthalmopathy. Both conserved end residues are part of each CDR3. The D gene is left open where the match is weak. The size of a clone is reported for some rows only, either as once, few or many, or as a class for expanded clones.

j_call v_call clone_size d_call cdr3_aa cdr3_nt
TRBJ1-2 TRBV5-1 few NA CASSLGQQNYGYTF TGCGCCAGCAGCTTGGGACAGCAGAACTATGGCTACACCTTC
TRBJ2-5 TRBV3-1 many TRBD2 CASKGAGGFDETQYF TGTGCCAGCAAGGGAGCGGGAGGATTCGACGAGACCCAGTACTTC
TRBJ2-3 TRBV28 NA NA CASSSDLATSTDTQYF TGTGCCAGCAGTTCGGACCTAGCAACTAGCACAGATACGCAGTATTTT
TRBJ1-4 TRBV7-9 NA TRBD1 CASSQQGTGGEKLFF TGTGCCAGCAGCCAACAAGGGACAGGGGGTGAAAAACTGTTTTTT
TRBJ2-1 TRBV29-1 many TRBD2 CSVDRLAGDNEQFF TGCAGCGTTGACCGACTAGCGGGAGACAATGAGCAGTTCTTC
TRBJ2-1 TRBV28 NA NA CASLLETAHREQFF TGTGCCAGCCTCCTGGAGACAGCCCACAGGGAGCAGTTCTTC
TRBJ1-3 TRBV6-1 NA NA CASSELGGGNTIYF TGTGCCAGCAGTGAATTGGGGGGTGGAAACACCATATATTTT
TRBJ2-7 TRBV19 NA TRBD2 CASRGTSGAYEQYF TGTGCCAGTAGGGGGACTAGCGGTGCCTACGAGCAGTACTTC
TRBJ2-1 TRBV20-1 few TRBD2 CSAPGLAGVNEQFF TGCAGTGCGCCAGGACTAGCGGGAGTGAATGAGCAGTTCTTC
TRBJ1-5 TRBV19 NA TRBD1 CATHNPGTGGKPQHF TGTGCCACCCATAACCCCGGGACAGGGGGGAAGCCCCAGCATTTT
TRBJ2-1 TRBV5-6 NA TRBD2 CASSLVAGSSYNEEFF TGTGCCAGCAGCTTGGTAGCGGGGAGCTCCTACAATGAGGAGTTCTTC
TRBJ2-7 TRBV5-1 many NA CASSLETEGYEQYF TGCGCCAGCAGCTTGGAGACAGAAGGGTACGAGCAGTACTTC
TRBJ2-3 TRBV28 NA NA CASSPAQPDTQYF TGTGCCAGCAGTCCCGCCCAGCCCGATACGCAGTATTTT
TRBJ2-7 TRBV20-1 many TRBD2 CSARDLTSGTGEQYF TGCAGTGCTAGAGATCTGACTAGCGGGACGGGCGAGCAGTACTTC
TRBJ1-4 TRBV11-2 once TRBD1 CASSSLLAPGTGDEKLFF TGTGCCAGCAGCTCTCTCCTCGCCCCCGGGACAGGGGATGAAAAACTGTTTTTT
TRBJ2-7 TRBV18 many TRBD1 CASSYKTGYYEQYF TGTGCCAGCTCGTACAAGACAGGGTACTACGAGCAGTACTTC
TRBJ2-7 TRBV6-5 many NA CASSYSKGKGYEQYF TGTGCCAGCAGTTACTCGAAGGGGAAGGGCTACGAGCAGTACTTC
TRBJ2-2 TRBV19 NA NA CASRRQGGGGELFF TGTGCCAGTAGACGGCAGGGTGGTGGCGGGGAGCTGTTTTTT
TRBJ2-7 TRBV7-3 many NA CASSPVGGHPYEQYF TGTGCCAGCAGCCCCGTCGGGGGGCACCCCTACGAGCAGTACTTC
TRBJ2-5 TRBV4-1 NA NA CASSQTPRGAQETQYF TGCGCCAGCAGCCAAACCCCGAGGGGGGCCCAAGAGACCCAGTACTTC
TRBJ2-7 TRBV7-2 many NA CASSLMGVLRYEQYF TGTGCCAGCAGCTTAATGGGGGTTCTCCGCTACGAGCAGTACTTC
TRBJ2-5 TRBV6-5 many NA CASSYPEQGRAETQYF TGTGCCAGCAGTTACCCCGAACAGGGGAGGGCGGAGACCCAGTACTTC
TRBJ2-5 TRBV6-1 NA TRBD1 CASTDRGETQYF TGTGCCAGCACCGACAGGGGGGAGACCCAGTACTTC
TRBJ1-1 TRBV19 NA NA CASIVQGGMNTEAFF TGTGCCAGTATCGTACAGGGAGGGATGAACACTGAAGCTTTCTTT
TRBJ1-4 TRBV2 many NA CASSENRVGEKLFF TGTGCCAGCAGTGAAAACAGGGTGGGAGAAAAACTGTTTTTT
TRBJ2-1 TRBV18 many TRBD1 CASSPDRGGNEQFF TGTGCCAGCTCACCAGACAGGGGGGGAAATGAGCAGTTCTTC
TRBJ2-6 TRBV2 NA TRBD2 CASSANPTLAGSSGANVLTF TGTGCCAGCAGCGCTAACCCTACACTAGCGGGTAGCTCTGGGGCCAACGTCCTGACTTTC
TRBJ1-1 TRBV7-9 many TRBD1 CASSGRDRMNTEAFF TGTGCCAGCAGCGGCCGGGACAGAATGAACACTGAAGCTTTCTTT
TRBJ1-1 TRBV5-5 many NA CASSPPGLGTEAFF TGTGCCAGCAGCCCACCCGGGCTAGGAACTGAAGCTTTCTTT
TRBJ2-3 TRBV20-1 many TRBD2 CSARAGVGTDTQYF TGCAGTGCCAGAGCGGGAGTAGGCACAGATACGCAGTATTTT
TRBJ2-2 TRBV6-1 NA NA CASSPRGSGTGELSF TGTGCCAGCAGTCCTAGAGGGAGCGGCACCGGGGAGCTGTCTTTT
TRBJ2-2 TRBV12-3/TRBV12-4 many TRBD2 CASTRRLAGASGGELFF TGTGCCAGCACCCGAAGACTAGCGGGGGCTTCAGGCGGGGAGCTGTTTTTT
TRBJ1-2 TRBV9 once TRBD1 CASSDRGSLDYTF TGTGCCAGCAGCGACAGGGGGAGTTTAGACTACACCTTC
TRBJ2-3 TRBV12-3/TRBV12-4 few TRBD2 CAGSLWLAGVLSTDTQYF TGTGCCGGCAGTTTATGGCTAGCGGGGGTCCTTAGCACAGATACGCAGTATTTT
TRBJ1-6 TRBV6-5 few NA CASSYSMRSSYNSPLHF TGTGCCAGCAGTTACTCAATGCGGAGCTCCTATAATTCACCCCTCCACTTT
TRBJ1-3 TRBV27 NA TRBD1 CASIRQGAYGNTIYF TGTGCCAGCATAAGACAGGGGGCTTATGGAAACACCATATATTTT
TRBJ1-5 TRBV28 few NA CASSFLGQNNQPQHF TGTGCCAGCAGTTTCCTAGGACAGAACAATCAGCCCCAGCATTTT
TRBJ2-1 TRBV24-1 many NA CATGDGYNEQFF TGTGCCACCGGGGACGGGTACAATGAGCAGTTCTTC
TRBJ2-7 TRBV2 many NA CASRALGDLSYEQYF TGTGCCAGCAGGGCTCTCGGAGATCTATCCTACGAGCAGTACTTC
TRBJ2-1 TRBV30 many NA CAWSVRSTFNEQFF TGTGCCTGGAGTGTACGCAGCACCTTCAATGAGCAGTTCTTC
TRBJ1-1 TRBV14 NA NA CASSQVLPTEAFF TGTGCCAGCAGCCAAGTTTTACCAACTGAAGCTTTCTTT
TRBJ2-3 TRBV29-1 many TRBD2 CSVPSHRLAGSTDTQYF TGCAGCGTGCCCTCCCACCGGCTAGCGGGGAGCACAGATACGCAGTATTTT
TRBJ2-1 TRBV2 few NA CASSVGVEALYNEQFF TGTGCCAGCAGTGTGGGAGTCGAGGCCTTATACAATGAGCAGTTCTTC
TRBJ1-1 TRBV5-1 many NA CASSLAAGVNTEAFF TGCGCCAGCAGCTTGGCGGCAGGCGTGAACACTGAAGCTTTCTTT
TRBJ1-5 TRBV28 NA NA CASSPVTGISQPQHF TGTGCCAGCAGTCCGGTTACAGGGATCAGTCAGCCCCAGCATTTT
TRBJ2-5 TRBV7-7 NA NA CASSLSGSGETQYF TGTGCTAGCAGCTTATCAGGGAGTGGAGAGACCCAGTACTTC
TRBJ2-7 TRBV11-2 many TRBD2 CASSWGTSVSYEQYF TGTGCCAGCAGCTGGGGGACTAGCGTCTCCTACGAGCAGTACTTC
TRBJ2-1 TRBV20-1 many NA CSARDFEPGYNEQFF TGCAGTGCTAGAGATTTCGAGCCCGGTTACAATGAGCAGTTCTTC
TRBJ1-4 TRBV7-9 few NA CASSLRTGNEKLFF TGTGCCAGCAGCTTACGAACGGGTAATGAAAAACTGTTTTTT
TRBJ2-1 TRBV6-2/TRBV6-3 many TRBD2 CASQREAYNEQFF TGTGCCAGCCAGCGGGAGGCTTACAATGAGCAGTTCTTC
TRBJ1-5 TRBV28 many NA CASSTDNLDQPQHF TGTGCCAGCAGTACCGACAACCTAGATCAGCCCCAGCATTTT
TRBJ1-1 TRBV20-1 many NA CSARWGGSNTEAFF TGCAGTGCTAGATGGGGTGGGTCGAACACTGAAGCTTTCTTT
TRBJ2-1 TRBV3-1 many NA CASSPLGRPYNEQFF TGTGCCAGCAGCCCATTAGGGAGGCCTTACAATGAGCAGTTCTTC